Each of the 24 T cell receptor beta chains below was sequenced from the same sample in a study of T cell responses to AZD1222 COVID-19 vaccine. TCRdb's table, derived via immunoSEQ multiplex PCR, lists solely in-frame clones and lacks some. The sample holds approximately 91,000 clones, roughly 90% seen once. Sample: peripheral blood, taken 28 days after the second AZD1222 dose. Receptors originate from an adult who received the AZD1222 COVID-19 vaccine.

The rearrangement links TRBV18 to TRBJ2-3; TRBD2 matches at 7 bases. This CDR3 contains 13 residues. After removal of 3 bases from V and 5 bases from J, the junction contained 2 bases not matched to a gene. Germline V lookup: CDR1 KGHSH, CDR2 LQKENI. CDR3 amino acids: CASSPPGGDTQYF. The CDR3 DNA sequence: TGTGCCAGCTCACCCCCGGGGGGAGATACGCAGTATTTT. The full variable domain, rest sourced from reference TRBV18 and TRBJ2-3, is NAGVMQNPRHLVRRRGQEARLRCSPMKGHSHVYWYRQLPEEGLKFMVYLQKENIIDESGMPKERFSAEFPKEGPSILRIQQVVRGDSAAYFCASSPPGGDTQYFGPGTRLTVL.

The chain has TRBV28 and TRBJ1-2, with no clear D. Deletions cut 1 base from V and 1 base from J, with 7 bases between. The CDR3 loop spans 14 amino acids. Germline V lookup: CDR1 MDHEN, CDR2 SYDVKM. The CDR3 DNA follows: TGTGCCAGCAGTTTATTGGGTAATAACTATGGCTACACCTTC. Encoded protein: CASSLLGNNYGYTF.

J is TRBJ1-4 and V is TRBV28; D gene ambiguous. Trimming left V 5 bases short and J 7 bases short, with 17 bases between. There are 15 residues in the CDR3. Germline CDR1 is MDHEN and CDR2 is SYDVKM. The CDR3 spells CASSPASGRGEKLFF. DNA for the CDR3: TGTGCCAGCAGTCCCGCGTCTGGGCGGGGTGAAAAACTGTTTTTT.

This clone appeared a few times. This chain joins TRBV6-5 and TRBJ1-5; 8 bases line up with TRBD1. Trimming cost V 6 bases and J 5 bases; bases outside gene matches: 9. The CDR3 sequence is 15 residues long. CDR1 is MNHEY and CDR2 is SVGAGI in the germline V gene. In nucleotides, the CDR3 is TGTGCCAGCAGATTGACCACAGGGGGTGATCAGCCCCAGCATTTT. Translation: CASRLTTGGDQPQHF.

This clone was seen a single time. The chain joins TRBV28 to TRBJ2-2, with D possibly TRBD2 on 5 matching bases. Trimming removed 0 bases from V and 0 bases from J, with 8 bases in between. From germline, CDR1 is MDHEN and CDR2 SYDVKM. This CDR3 is 16 amino acids long. CDR3 in amino acids: CASSLWREPNTGELFF. Written as DNA, the CDR3 is TGTGCCAGCAGTTTATGGAGGGAACCGAACACCGGGGAGCTGTTTTTT.

The gene calls are TRBV7-2 and TRBJ2-5, with D perhaps given as TRBD1 or TRBD2 (5 bases each). Germline V CDR1 and CDR2: SGHTA, FQGNSA. This CDR3 comprises 14 residues. Between the trimmed V and J ends, which lost 1 base and 5 bases, there was a span of 11 bases. The CDR3 is CASSLEEGTETQYF. The CDR3 region has the DNA TGTGCCAGCAGCTTAGAGGAAGGGACGGAGACCCAGTACTTC.

This sequence joins TRBV4-1 and TRBJ2-5; 9 nucleotides agree with TRBD2. The germline V gene has CDR1 MGHRA and CDR2 YSYEKL. The CDR3 has 16 residues. Unmatched junction bases numbered 4, after V lost 1 base and J lost 1 base. CDR3 nucleotide sequence: TGCGCCAGCAGCCAAGGCCCGACTAGCGGCCAAGAGACCCAGTACTTC. Protein product: CASSQGPTSGQETQYF.

The chain couples TRBV11-3 to TRBJ2-7; 7 bases are a match to TRBD1. Trimming removed 5 bases from V and 2 bases from J; junction bases left unmatched: 3. The CDR3 has 13 amino acids. The germline V gene has CDR1 SGHNT and CDR2 YENEEA. The CDR3 loop reads CASSQGQTYEQYF. CDR3 coding DNA: TGTGCCAGCAGCCAGGGACAGACCTACGAGCAGTACTTC. The full variable domain, rest sourced from reference TRBV11-3 and TRBJ2-7, is EAGVVQSPRYKIIEKKQPVAFWCNPISGHNTLYWYLQNLGQGPELLIRYENEEAVDDSQLPKDRFSAERLKGVDSTLKIQPAELGDSAVYLCASSQGQTYEQYFGPGTRLTVT.

The genes are TRBV7-9 and TRBJ1-1; possible D gene TRBD1, 5 bases. The length of the CDR3 is 14 residues. V was shortened by 5 bases and J by 0 bases, with 10 bases between the two germline ends. CDR1 is SEHNR and CDR2 is FQNEAQ in the germline V gene (reference sequence). CDR3 residues: CASSPRTLNTEAFF. CDR3 DNA sequence: TGTGCCAGCAGCCCGAGGACACTGAACACTGAAGCTTTCTTT.

The chain recombines TRBV20-1 with TRBJ2-7; unclear D gene. Trimming pared 3 bases from V and 5 bases from J, leaving 5 bases between. Germline assignment: CDR1 DFQATT and CDR2 SNEGSKA (reference sequence). The CDR3 totals 10 residues. The CDR3 bases are TGCAGTGCTAGCAGAAACGAGCAGTACTTC. Protein sequence: CSASRNEQYF.

V gene TRBV7-9 combines with J gene TRBJ2-4; TRBD1 agrees at 7 bases. The CDR3 is 14 amino acids. V dropped 5 bases and J dropped 7; count of bases not matched to a gene: 8. Germline V gene sequence: CDR1 SEHNR, CDR2 FQNEAQ (reference sequence). The CDR3 region has the DNA TGTGCCAGCAGCCCCCTAGACAGGGAGAACATTCAGTACTTC. Protein: CASSPLDRENIQYF.

The chain employs TRBV4-1 and TRBJ2-1; D ambiguous. Trimming pared 0 bases from V and 8 bases from J, leaving 2 bases between. The CDR3 spans 11 residues. The germline CDR1 and CDR2 sequences are MGHRA and YSYEKL. The CDR3 is CASSQEYEQFF. DNA of the CDR3: TGCGCCAGCAGCCAAGAATATGAGCAGTTCTTC.

Details on this clone: Compared with germline, one end of the junction differs, possibly owing to a read error. This chain uses TRBV9 with TRBJ1-1; unclear D gene. Germline V lookup: CDR1 SGDLS, CDR2 YYNGEE. This CDR3 contains 17 residues. The CDR3: CASSVDDVFDRNTEAFF. The CDR3 bases are TGTGCCAGCAGTGTAGACGACGTTTTCGACCGGAACACTGAAGCTTTCTTT. The full variable domain, with the rest looked up from reference TRBV9 and TRBJ1-1, is DSGVTQTPKHLITATGQRVTLRCSPRSGDLSVYWYQQSLDQGLQFLIQYYNGEERAKGNILERFSAQQFPDLHSELNLSSLELGDSALYFCASSVDDVFDRNTEAFFGQGTRLTVV.

The chain links TRBV27 to TRBJ1-4; D is unresolved. CDR1 is MNHEY, CDR2 SMNVEV, per germline (reference sequence). V lost 6 bases and J 0 bases, leaving 11 bases between the germline ends. The CDR3 runs to 15 residues. The CDR3 nucleotides are TGTGCCAGCAGGAAAGCCGGGGCAACTAATGAAAAACTGTTTTTT. Protein sequence: CASRKAGATNEKLFF.

The V gene is TRBV2, the J gene TRBJ1-2, with TRBD1 identical over 9 bases. Germline CDR1 is SNHLY and CDR2 is FYNNEI. The CDR3 contains 12 residues. Losses at the gene ends were 6 bases for V and 7 bases for J; bases not matched to a gene: 3. The CDR3 bases are TGTGCCAGCAGCCTGGGACAGGGTGGCTACACCTTC. It codes for CASSLGQGGYTF.

V gene TRBV18 combines with J gene TRBJ1-4, with a tentative D call TRBD1 (6 bases). The V end lost 4 bases, the J end lost 6 bases, and 18 bases lay between the germline ends. The CDR3 has 16 residues. CDR1 KGHSH and CDR2 LQKENI come from the germline V gene. The CDR3 DNA reads TGTGCCAGCTCACGTTATGATTACCGACAGGATGAAAAACTGTTTTTT. Protein sequence: CASSRYDYRQDEKLFF.

The chain links TRBV28 to TRBJ2-1; no clear D gene. Per germline, CDR1 MDHEN and CDR2 SYDVKM. This CDR3 is 11 amino acids long. The V end was cut by 7 bases, the J end by 8 bases, with 9 bases between. The CDR3 reads CASNGPHEQFF. Here the CDR3 DNA reads TGTGCCAGCAACGGCCCCCATGAGCAGTTCTTC.

CDR3 in amino acids: CASSPGTGDTGELFF. The CDR3 nucleotides are TGCGCCAGCAGCCCCGGGACAGGGGACACCGGGGAGCTGTTTTTT. The V gene is TRBV10-1, the J gene TRBJ2-2; TRBD1 matches 10 bases. Germline trimming cut 6 bases from V and 3 bases from J; bases unmatched to any gene: 4. The CDR3 has 15 residues. From germline, CDR1 is WNHNN and CDR2 SYGVQD (reference sequence).

The rearrangement joins TRBV2 to TRBJ1-1, with D possibly being TRBD1 (6 bases). The CDR3 runs 14 residues. Per germline, CDR1 SNHLY and CDR2 FYNNEI. V was trimmed by 6 bases and J by 3 bases, leaving 14 bases between them. The CDR3 loop reads CASRGTKGDTEAFF. CDR3 DNA: TGTGCCAGCAGGGGGACCAAGGGGGACACTGAAGCTTTCTTT.

The V and J genes are TRBV5-1 and TRBJ2-2; 8 bases fit TRBD1. The CDR3 runs 17 residues. V gave up 5 bases and J gave up 2 bases; unmatched junction bases: 11. Germline V gene sequence: CDR1 SGHRS, CDR2 YFSETQ. In DNA, the CDR3 is TGCGCCAGCAGTCAATTTTGGACAGGGCTAAACACCGGGGAGCTGTTTTTT. Residues: CASSQFWTGLNTGELFF.

V is TRBV27 and J is TRBJ2-3; weak D call: TRBD2 (6 bases). V lost 2 bases to trimming and J lost 5 bases, with 14 bases between them. The CDR3 is 15 amino acids. Germline lookup yields CDR1 MNHEY and CDR2 SMNVEV (reference sequence). The DNA for the CDR3 is TGTGCCAGCAGTTTAGCGGGGCCGGGGGTAGATACGCAGTATTTT. Its protein product is CASSLAGPGVDTQYF.

The chain has TRBV14 and TRBJ2-1, with unresolved D. The CDR3 is 12 residues long. CDR1 SGHDN and CDR2 FVKESK come from the germline V gene. Trimming took off 2 bases at V and 15 bases at J, with 14 bases between the two ends. For the CDR3, the DNA is TGTGCCAGCAGCCAATTTAACAGACAAGTGTTCTTC. Residues: CASSQFNRQVFF.

The chain uses TRBV7-9 and TRBJ2-7, with 8 bases identical to TRBD1. The length of the CDR3 is 16 residues. CDR1 is SEHNR and CDR2 is FQNEAQ in the germline V gene (reference sequence). The V segment lost 4 bases and the J segment 1 base; nucleotides outside the gene matches: 9. The CDR3 spells CASSSNPGQGSYEQYF. The DNA of the CDR3 is TGTGCCAGCAGCTCTAACCCAGGACAGGGTTCCTACGAGCAGTACTTC.

The chain recombines TRBV15 with TRBJ1-2; D is ambiguous. CDR1 is LNHNV and CDR2 is YYDKDF in the germline V gene (reference sequence). The CDR3 runs 14 residues. Trimming cost V 1 base and J 5 bases, with 11 bases left between them. CDR3 sequence reads: CATSRGTATYGYTF. The CDR3 DNA sequence: TGTGCCACCAGCAGAGGGACGGCGACATATGGCTACACCTTC.